The 11 T cell receptor beta chains below all came from one sample that was sequenced in a study of PD-1 blockade in classical Hodgkin lymphoma. The time point: newly diagnosed, previously untreated cHL patient sample. Sequencing used immunoSEQ multiplex PCR; TCRdb keeps in-frame clones, though not all of them. The sample holds fewer than 40,000 clones, 90% to 95% seen once. Sequencing was performed on peripheral blood mononuclear cells (PBMCs). The receptors derive from a human donor with classical Hodgkin lymphoma.

V is TRBV6-6 and J is TRBJ1-1, with 8 bases fitting TRBD1. With V trimmed by 4 bases and J by 1 base, 2 bases remained unmatched. The V gene's germline CDR1 is MNHNY and CDR2 SVGAGI (reference sequence). This CDR3 is built from 14 residues. CDR3 sequence: CASSFGQGNTEAFF. CDR3 bases: TGTGCCAGCAGTTTCGGACAGGGGAACACTGAAGCTTTCTTT.

This clone was seen only once. The chain carries TRBV7-8 and TRBJ1-5; no firm D call. Trimming pared 0 bases from V and 6 bases from J, leaving 12 bases between. The CDR3 loop spans 15 amino acids. Germline values: CDR1 SGHVS, CDR2 FQNEAQ. CDR3 coding DNA: TGTGCCAGCAGCTTAGCGCGGCCGTTAGGTCAGCCCCAGCATTTT. Its translation is CASSLARPLGQPQHF.

This clone was observed a single time. V usage is TRBV7-9 and J usage is TRBJ1-2; no clear D. This CDR3 has 12 amino acids. The V and J ends lost 5 bases and 4 bases respectively, with 8 bases between them. CDR1 and CDR2 from the germline V gene are SEHNR and FQNEAQ (reference sequence). The CDR3 is CASSRGPYGYTF. The CDR3, as DNA: TGTGCCAGCAGCAGAGGGCCCTATGGCTACACCTTC.

The rearrangement uses TRBV11-1 and TRBJ2-5; the match to TRBD2 covers 13 bases. The germline V gene has CDR1 SGHAT and CDR2 FQDESV (reference sequence). This CDR3 is 16 amino acids long. With V trimmed by 1 base and J by 3 bases, 2 bases remained unmatched. The CDR3 region has the DNA TGTGCCAGCAGCTTAGGGACTAGCGGGGGAAAAGAGACCCAGTACTTC. It yields the protein CASSLGTSGGKETQYF.

J is TRBJ1-1 and V is TRBV9; D remains unclear. Per the germline V gene, CDR1 is SGDLS and CDR2 is YYNGEE. CDR3 length: 14 residues. V was cut by 0 bases and J by 4 bases, with 10 bases left in between. CDR3: CASSVGPLSTEAFF. The CDR3 nucleotides are TGTGCCAGCAGCGTAGGTCCCCTGTCCACTGAAGCTTTCTTT.

The CDR3 here is CASSRGTPDSNQPQHF. As DNA, the CDR3 is TGTGCCAGCAGTCGCGGGACTCCAGATAGCAATCAGCCCCAGCATTTT. The J gene is TRBJ1-5, the V gene TRBV27; the D gene is possibly TRBD1 (5 bases). Germline CDR1 reads MNHEY; CDR2 reads SMNVEV (reference sequence). The length of the CDR3 is 16 residues. V shed 5 bases and J shed 0 bases, with 14 bases lying between them.

J is TRBJ2-3 and V is TRBV28, with D perhaps matching TRBD2 (6 bases). The CDR3 extends over 16 amino acids. Trimming cost V 2 bases and J 1 base, with 13 bases left between them. The V gene's germline CDR1 is MDHEN and CDR2 SYDVKM. CDR3 DNA sequence: TGTGCCAGCAGTTTAAGTAGCGGAGCTGGCACAGATACGCAGTATTTT. The encoded protein is CASSLSSGAGTDTQYF.

The genes are TRBV5-1 and TRBJ1-1; no clear D. The length of the CDR3 is 13 residues. Germline CDR1 is SGHRS and CDR2 is YFSETQ. Trimming stripped 6 bases from V and 5 bases from J, with 14 bases between. The CDR3 spells CASTKGVGTEAFF. CDR3 coding DNA: TGCGCCAGCACAAAGGGAGTTGGGACTGAAGCTTTCTTT. The variable domain in full, completed from reference TRBV5-1 and TRBJ1-1, reads KAGVTQTPRYLIKTRGQQVTLSCSPISGHRSVSWYQQTPGQGLQFLFEYFSETQRNKGNFPGRFSGRQFSNSRSEMNVSTLELGDSALYLCASTKGVGTEAFFGQGTRLTVV.

The chain joins TRBV27 to TRBJ2-5, with TRBD1 matching over 11 bases. With V trimmed by 4 bases and J by 10 bases, 5 bases remained unmatched. Germline V gene lookup returns CDR1 MNHEY and CDR2 SMNVEV (reference sequence). This CDR3 comprises 13 residues. DNA for the CDR3: TGTGCCAGCAGTTATGGGACAGGGGGAGTCCAGTACTTC. Its protein product is CASSYGTGGVQYF.

In DNA form, the CDR3 reads TGTGCCAGCACCCCTCTGGGGGGGGCGTATGGCTACACCTTC. Encoded protein: CASTPLGGAYGYTF. The V gene is TRBV28, the J gene TRBJ1-2, with TRBD1 as a possible D gene (6 bases). This CDR3 has 14 residues. V was shortened by 7 bases and J by 5 bases, with 17 bases between the two germline ends. Germline lookup yields CDR1 MDHEN and CDR2 SYDVKM.

Here the CDR3 reads CASSYRNDGYTF. CDR3 bases: TGTGCCAGCAGCTACAGGAATGATGGCTACACCTTC. The chain employs TRBV7-2 and TRBJ1-2, with D perhaps matching TRBD1 (5 bases). This CDR3 is built from 12 residues. V was trimmed by 4 bases and J by 6 bases, leaving 9 bases between them. Germline assignment: CDR1 SGHTA and CDR2 FQGNSA. Using reference TRBV7-2 and TRBJ1-2 for the parts outside the CDR3, the full variable domain is GAGVSQSPSNKVTEKGKDVELRCDPISGHTALYWYRQSLGQGLEFLIYFQGNSAPDKSGLPSDRFSAERTGGSVSTLTIQRTQQEDSAVYLCASSYRNDGYTFGSGTRLTVV.